This record looks at one TCR beta chain sequence and its context. Its antigen is still unknown. The V and J ends lost 8 bases and 11 bases respectively, with 15 bases between them. The CDR3 sequence is 11 residues long. Looked up from germline, CDR1 is MNHEY and CDR2 is SVGAGI. The sample originates from a study of shared clonotypes between healthy human individuals. Whole-study results and caveats: Some clonotypes were shared by all four sorted-subset donors, while others were not shared. The non-shared ones had lower generation probabilities than the shared ones.

The protocol was immunoSEQ multiplex PCR, while the TCRdb copy is restricted to in-frame clones and leaves out a portion. This sample has about a million clones, with about 75% found just once. The TCR originated in a man in his late teens or twenties in good health. The sample was memory CD4+ T cells sorted from blood. The subset here: CD45RA-negative fraction. The chain links TRBV6-5 to TRBJ1-1; D call uncertain. CDR3 sequence: CASYSPTSAFF. CDR3 sequence (DNA): TGTGCCAGCTACTCCCCCACAAGCGCTTTCTTT.